These 10 T cell receptor beta chains originate from one sample sequenced in a study of OX40 agonist ivuxolimab in advanced cancers. The assay was immunoSEQ multiplex PCR, and TCRdb's table has in-frame clones only and misses some. This sample has roughly 60,000 clones; 91% occur once, and the top ten carry 14% to 15%. The sequenced sample was CD4+ or CD8+ T cells sorted from blood, obtained in a trial of the OX40 agonist ivuxolimab. The receptors derive from an adult with an advanced solid tumor such as melanoma, head and neck, liver or kidney cancer.

This chain links TRBV6-5 with TRBJ2-5, with 9 bases identical to TRBD1. Losses at the gene ends were 5 bases for V and 5 bases for J; bases not matched to a gene: 9. Germline assignment: CDR1 MNHEY and CDR2 SVGAGI. The CDR3 runs 15 residues. The CDR3 DNA sequence: TGTGCCAGCAGTGGGGGGACAGGGCTGCGCGAGACCCAGTACTTC. It yields the protein CASSGGTGLRETQYF.

The chain joins TRBV28 to TRBJ2-2; D remains ambiguous. The germline V gene has CDR1 MDHEN and CDR2 SYDVKM. The CDR3 totals 13 residues. The germline V and J ends were trimmed by 3 bases and 6 bases, with 8 bases remaining between them. The CDR3 DNA reads as TGTGCCAGCAGTTTGGCCGTTCCCGGGGAGCTGTTTTTT. Its protein product is CASSLAVPGELFF.

The chain is built from TRBV7-2 and TRBJ2-1; TRBD2 matches at 15 bases. The CDR3 totals 16 residues. The junction had 2 bases not matched to a gene; V was cut back by 2 bases and J by 6 bases. Germline-derived CDR1 and CDR2 are SGHTA and FQGNSA. The CDR3, as DNA: TGTGCCAGCAGCTTACAGGGACTAGCGGGAGGCAATGAGCAGTTCTTC. Encoded protein: CASSLQGLAGGNEQFF. The variable domain in full, completed from reference TRBV7-2 and TRBJ2-1, reads GAGVSQSPSNKVTEKGKDVELRCDPISGHTALYWYRQSLGQGLEFLIYFQGNSAPDKSGLPSDRFSAERTGGSVSTLTIQRTQQEDSAVYLCASSLQGLAGGNEQFFGPGTRLTVL.

The genes are TRBV6-6 and TRBJ1-2; the match to TRBD1 covers 7 bases. The CDR3 extends over 15 amino acids. V lost 4 bases and J lost 8; bases outside the gene matches: 13. Germline lookup yields CDR1 MNHNY and CDR2 SVGAGI (reference sequence). This CDR3 is CASSSLTGARGGYTF. Written as DNA, the CDR3 is TGTGCCAGCAGTTCACTTACAGGGGCCAGAGGGGGCTACACCTTC.

Comments on this clone: An end of the junction differs from the germline gene, which may be a read error. The chain recombines TRBV28 with TRBJ2-3; D call uncertain. Germline V CDR1 and CDR2: MDHEN, SYDVKM. The CDR3 is 13 residues long. The CDR3, as DNA: TGTGCCAGCAGTCCATACGCCGGAGATACACAGTATTTT. It is translated as CASSPYAGDTQYF. Drawing the rest from reference TRBV28 and TRBJ2-3, the complete variable domain is DVKVTQSSRYLVKRTGEKVFLECVQDMDHENMFWYRQDPGLGLRLIYFSYDVKMKEKGDIPEGYSVSREKKERFSLILESASTNQTSMYLCASSPYAGDTQYFGPGTRLTVL.

The chain is built from TRBV5-1 and TRBJ1-2; no clear D gene. This CDR3 contains 16 residues. Trimming shortened V by 1 base and J by 4 bases, and 17 bases separated the two germline ends. The germline gives CDR1 SGHRS, CDR2 YFSETQ. The CDR3 sequence is CASSLSVPPSLYGYTF. In DNA form, the CDR3 reads TGCGCCAGCAGCTTGTCTGTTCCCCCGAGCCTCTATGGCTACACCTTC.

CDR3 DNA: TGTGCCAGCAGTTTCGACAGAGCCTACGAGCAGTACTTC. Amino acid sequence: CASSFDRAYEQYF. The chain joins TRBV7-2 to TRBJ2-7, with D maybe TRBD1 (5 bases). Germline CDR1 is SGHTA and CDR2 is FQGNSA. Trimming cost V 6 bases and J 2 bases, with 11 bases left between them. The CDR3 extends over 13 amino acids.

The chain uses TRBV28 and TRBJ2-7; 7 bases agree with TRBD2. CDR1 and CDR2 from the germline V gene are MDHEN and SYDVKM. The CDR3 is 12 amino acids. V lost 2 bases to trimming and J lost 6 bases; unmatched junction nucleotides: 1. For the CDR3, the DNA is TGTGCCAGCAGTTTAGCTAGCGGCGAGCAGTACTTC. It yields the protein CASSLASGEQYF. Using reference TRBV28 and TRBJ2-7 for the parts outside the CDR3, the full variable domain is DVKVTQSSRYLVKRTGEKVFLECVQDMDHENMFWYRQDPGLGLRLIYFSYDVKMKEKGDIPEGYSVSREKKERFSLILESASTNQTSMYLCASSLASGEQYFGPGTRLTVT.

J is TRBJ2-5 and V is TRBV11-2; D possibly corresponds to TRBD2 (5 bases). CDR1 and CDR2 from the germline V gene are SGHAT and FQNNGV. This CDR3 is built from 15 residues. The germline V and J ends were trimmed by 3 bases and 1 base, with 12 bases remaining between them. The CDR3 coding sequence is TGTGCCAGCAGCTTTGGTACTAGTGGCCAAGAGACCCAGTACTTC. It is translated as CASSFGTSGQETQYF.

This rearrangement joins TRBV28 to TRBJ2-7; TRBD1 matches at 8 bases. CDR1 and CDR2 from the germline V gene are MDHEN and SYDVKM. J was trimmed by 2 bases and V by 8 bases; bases with no gene match: 2. The CDR3 runs to 12 residues. CDR3 amino acids: CASQGAPYEQYF. In DNA form, the CDR3 reads TGTGCCAGCCAGGGGGCTCCCTACGAGCAGTACTTC.